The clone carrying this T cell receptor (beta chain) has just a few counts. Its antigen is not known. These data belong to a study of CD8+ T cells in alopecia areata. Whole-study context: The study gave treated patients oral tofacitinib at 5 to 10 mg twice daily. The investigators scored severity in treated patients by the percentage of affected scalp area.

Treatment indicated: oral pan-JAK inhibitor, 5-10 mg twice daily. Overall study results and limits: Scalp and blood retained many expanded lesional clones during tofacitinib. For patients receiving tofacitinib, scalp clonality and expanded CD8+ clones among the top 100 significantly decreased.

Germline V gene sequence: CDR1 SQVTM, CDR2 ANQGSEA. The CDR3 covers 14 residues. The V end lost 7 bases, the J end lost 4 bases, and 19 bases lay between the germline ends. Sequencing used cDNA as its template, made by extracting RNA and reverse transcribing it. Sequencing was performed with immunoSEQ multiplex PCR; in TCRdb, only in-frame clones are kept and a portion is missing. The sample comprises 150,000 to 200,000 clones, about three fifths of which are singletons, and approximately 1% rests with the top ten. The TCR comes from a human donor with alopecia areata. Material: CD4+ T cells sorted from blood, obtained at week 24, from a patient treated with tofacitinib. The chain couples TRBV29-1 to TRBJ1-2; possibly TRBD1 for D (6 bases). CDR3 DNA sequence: TGCAGCGATGAGAGCGGGGGACACCTCTATGGCTACACCTTC. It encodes CSDESGGHLYGYTF.